The sample holds a few counts of the clone carrying this T cell receptor beta chain. Antigen specificity is unknown. What was amplified from RNA transcripts were TCR beta CDR3 regions. The TCR CDR3 first-round RT-PCR relied on the HTBI primer set. From the multiplex PCR reads, TCRdb called clonotypes with MiXCR, one entry per CDR3 protein. The table lists 500,000 to 650,000 distinct CDR3 sequences, more than 12% of them singletons, with 9.5% to 15% in the top ten. This sample is drawn from a study of T cells in Graves' hyperthyroidism and ophthalmopathy. Based on clinical symptoms, serum thyroxine and TRAb, thyroid ultrasound and orbital computed tomography, diagnoses were reached. Study-level results: From stable hyperthyroidism, ophthalmopathy was set apart by a 13 V-J model.

Trimming removed 6 bases from V and 4 bases from J, with 15 bases in between. The CDR3 is 14 residues long. The germline CDR1 and CDR2 sequences are LGHNT and FRNRAP. The sample was blood. This TCR came from a woman aged 50 to 65 with Graves' ophthalmopathy. V gene TRBV12-5 combines with J gene TRBJ1-1; perhaps TRBD1 as D (6 bases). In DNA, the CDR3 is TGTGCTAGTGGCCCAACAGGGTTGGGCACTGAAGCTTTCTTT. Protein sequence: CASGPTGLGTEAFF. Drawing the rest from reference TRBV12-5 and TRBJ1-1, the complete variable domain is DARVTQTPRHKVTEMGQEVTMRCQPILGHNTVFWYRQTMMQGLELLAYFRNRAPLDDSGMPKDRFSAEMPDATLATLKIQPSEPRDSAVYFCASGPTGLGTEAFFGQGTRLTVV.